One sample yielded the 4 T cell receptor beta chains listed below, sequenced in a study of T-cell reconstitution after alpha-beta-depleted transplantation in children. Researchers prepared the TCRbeta library using unique molecular identifiers, the study reports. TCRdb used MiXCR to reprocess the PCR reads, holding one entry per CDR3 protein. The sample yields a few hundred thousand distinct CDR3 sequences, around 10% seen once. Sequencing used PBMCs from the stem cell graft donor, obtained from the stem cell graft. These receptors all stem from a human donor who donated a stem cell graft to a child with acute lymphoblastic leukemia.

The sample holds many counts of this clonotype. The chain carries TRBV20-1 and TRBJ2-3; 8 positions agree with TRBD2. Germline loops: CDR1 DFQATT, CDR2 SNEGSKA (reference sequence). Trimming cost V 3 bases and J 4 bases; bases outside gene matches: 3. The CDR3 is made up of 13 amino acids. In DNA, the CDR3 is TGCAGTGCTAGCGGGAGGGTGGCAGATACGCAGTATTTT. Translation: CSASGRVADTQYF.

This clonotype was seen at least ten times. V gene TRBV7-2 combines with J gene TRBJ2-1; possibly TRBD1 or TRBD2 for D (5 bases each). Trimming shortened V by 9 bases and J by 0 bases, and 15 bases separated the two germline ends. This CDR3 region has 15 residues. CDR1 SGHTA and CDR2 FQGNSA come from the germline V gene. The CDR3 spells CASISGTSSYNEQFF. CDR3 bases: TGTGCCAGTATATCCGGGACCTCCTCCTACAATGAGCAGTTCTTC. The full variable domain, in which reference TRBV7-2 and TRBJ2-1 provide the parts outside the CDR3, is GAGVSQSPSNKVTEKGKDVELRCDPISGHTALYWYRQSLGQGLEFLIYFQGNSAPDKSGLPSDRFSAERTGGSVSTLTIQRTQQEDSAVYLCASISGTSSYNEQFFGPGTRLTVL.

Many counts were recorded for this clonotype. J is TRBJ1-5 and V is TRBV27; D is undetermined. With 3 bases removed from V and 3 bases from J, the gap between germline ends came to 6 bases. The germline V gene encodes CDR1 MNHEY and CDR2 SMNVEV (reference sequence). CDR3 size: 13 residues. CDR3 in amino acids: CASSFSLNQPQHF. The CDR3 coding sequence is TGTGCCAGCAGTTTTTCGCTCAATCAGCCCCAGCATTTT.

This clonotype was counted between two and nine times. This sequence joins TRBV24-1 and TRBJ2-1; maybe TRBD2 (5 bases). CDR3 length equals 14 residues. Germline V gene data show CDR1 as KGHDR and CDR2 as SFDVKD. Trimming took off 6 bases at V and 7 bases at J, with 15 bases between the two ends. CDR3 protein: CATSSLKRGNEQFF. The CDR3 DNA reads TGTGCCACCAGTAGCCTTAAGCGAGGGAATGAGCAGTTCTTC.